The 30 T cell receptor beta chains below all came from one sample that was sequenced in a study of neurological immune-mediated disorders. TCRdb processed the 5' RACE reads anew with MiXCR; each CDR3 protein has one entry. Of roughly 100,000 distinct CDR3 sequences in the sample, 10% to 14% are singletons; the top ten hold around 3.1%. As for time point: longitudinal time-point 3. Sequencing was performed on PBMCs. The origin of the receptors is a female donor with HTLV-1-associated myelopathy (HAM/TSP).

This clonotype was seen ten or more times. The rearrangement uses TRBV5-1 and TRBJ2-7; the D gene is possibly TRBD2 (6 bases). V lost 2 bases and J 2 bases, leaving 8 bases between the germline ends. CDR3 size: 13 residues. Germline CDR1 is SGHRS and CDR2 is YFSETQ. CDR3: CASSFGGTYEQYF. The CDR3 bases are TGCGCCAGCAGCTTTGGCGGGACCTACGAGCAGTACTTC.

On this clonotype itself: A single base separates this from a much larger clone, so it may be a read error. The rearrangement uses TRBV24-1 and TRBJ1-5; D may be TRBD1 (5 bases). There are 15 residues in the CDR3. V was pared by 3 bases and J by 3 bases, with 11 bases between. From germline, CDR1 is KGHDR and CDR2 SFDVKD. For the CDR3, the DNA is TGTGCCACCAGTGATCCGGGACCGAACAATCAGCCCCAGCATTTT. Encoded protein: CATSDPGPNNQPQHF.

In regard to this clonotype: A much bigger clone sits one base away, suggesting this may be a read error. The chain employs TRBV20-1 and TRBJ2-2; maybe TRBD1 (6 bases). The CDR3 extends over 15 amino acids. Germline V gene lookup returns CDR1 DFQATT and CDR2 SNEGSKA (reference sequence). CDR3 loop: CSARVDRLNTGDLFF. DNA of the CDR3: TGCAGTGCTAGAGTTGACAGGCTGAACACCGGGGATCTGTTTTTT.

This clonotype appeared a few times. This chain connects TRBV20-1 to TRBJ1-2, with 7 nucleotides matching TRBD1. Germline lookup yields CDR1 DFQATT and CDR2 SNEGSKA (reference sequence). Germline trimming cut 4 bases from V and 2 bases from J; bases unmatched to any gene: 4. There are 13 residues in the CDR3. The CDR3 bases are TGCAGTGCTAATCGACAGGGCAACTATGGCTACACCTTC. Translation: CSANRQGNYGYTF.

Remarks on this clonotype: A much larger clone sits a single nucleotide away, making a read error possible. This chain joins TRBV11-2 and TRBJ2-1; D remains unclear. The CDR3 is made up of 12 amino acids. Per germline, CDR1 SGHAT and CDR2 FQNNGV. The CDR3 coding sequence is TGTGCCAGCAGCTTAGCCCCGAGGACCCCCAACTTC. It specifies CASSLAPRTPNF.

In its sample, this clonotype was seen many times. The gene calls are TRBV12-3 or TRBV12-4 and TRBJ1-5; D gene unclear. Trimming shortened V by 5 bases and J by 0 bases, and 8 bases separated the two germline ends. CDR3 length: 14 amino acids. This CDR3 reads CASSRGRSNQPQHF. CDR3 in DNA: TGTGCCAGCAGTCGCGGACGTAGCAATCAGCCCCAGCATTTT.

A remark on this clonotype: A much larger clone differs by one base, so this may be a read error. The chain recombines TRBV5-1 with TRBJ2-1; TRBD2 agrees at 16 bases. Trimming removed 4 bases from V and 5 bases from J; junction bases left unmatched: 9. This CDR3 region has 18 residues. Germline CDR1 reads SGHRS; CDR2 reads YFSETQ. CDR3 in DNA: TGCGCCAGCAGCCCCCGGGGACTAGCGGGGGGGGTGAACAATGAGCAGTTCTTC. Its protein is CASSPRGLAGGVNNEQFF.

This sequence joins TRBV28 and TRBJ2-1, with D perhaps given as TRBD1 or TRBD2 (6 bases each). This CDR3 region has 13 residues. The V gene's germline CDR1 is MDHEN and CDR2 SYDVKM. V was cut by 8 bases and J by 8 bases, with 16 bases left in between. In DNA form, the CDR3 reads TGTGCCAGCCTTGGGAGAGGGGGGCATGAGCAGTTCTTC. This encodes CASLGRGGHEQFF. Full variable domain (remainder filled in from reference TRBV28 and TRBJ2-1): DVKVTQSSRYLVKRTGEKVFLECVQDMDHENMFWYRQDPGLGLRLIYFSYDVKMKEKGDIPEGYSVSREKKERFSLILESASTNQTSMYLCASLGRGGHEQFFGPGTRLTVL.

This clonotype was detected once. V is TRBV5-1 and J is TRBJ2-3; 8 positions match TRBD2. The V gene end was trimmed by 2 bases and the J gene end by 5 bases; junction bases not matched to a gene: 16. The CDR3 totals 18 residues. The germline V gene has CDR1 SGHRS and CDR2 YFSETQ. The chain's CDR3 is CASSLGAVGGAIQDTQYF. CDR3 coding DNA: TGCGCCAGCAGCTTAGGGGCGGTCGGGGGGGCCATCCAAGATACGCAGTATTTT.

This clonotype was seen at least ten times. J is TRBJ2-7 and V is TRBV20-1; 8 positions match TRBD1. Germline values: CDR1 DFQATT, CDR2 SNEGSKA (reference sequence). The CDR3 length is 12 residues. The junction had 4 bases not matched to a gene; V was cut back by 6 bases and J by 3 bases. CDR3 loop: CSAQGQGYEQYF. CDR3 nucleotides: TGCAGTGCCCAAGGACAGGGCTACGAGCAGTACTTC.

In its sample, this clonotype was seen many times. The genes are TRBV29-1 and TRBJ2-2; no clear D gene. V lost 4 bases and J 5 bases, leaving 8 bases between the germline ends. There are 12 residues in the CDR3. Germline V gene sequence: CDR1 SQVTM, CDR2 ANQGSEA. The CDR3 spells CSVVWSTGELFF. The DNA of the CDR3 is TGCAGCGTTGTATGGTCGACCGGGGAGCTGTTTTTT.

With respect to this clonotype: This may be a read error, as it is one base from a much larger clone. The chain recombines TRBV28 with TRBJ2-7; D not resolved. V dropped 7 bases and J dropped 5 bases, with 12 bases sitting between them. The CDR3 is 12 amino acids. Germline CDR1 MDHEN, CDR2 SYDVKM. Here the CDR3 reads CASIGQNHEQYF. In DNA, the CDR3 is TGTGCCAGCATCGGTCAGAACCACGAGCAGTACTTC.

The chain links TRBV20-1 to TRBJ2-2; either TRBD1 or TRBD2 may fit D (7 bases each). This CDR3 is 15 amino acids long. Deletions cut 1 base from V and 5 bases from J, with 14 bases between. Germline CDR1 is DFQATT and CDR2 is SNEGSKA (reference sequence). The CDR3 DNA sequence: TGCAGTGCTAGAGCAGGGGGGGGGCATACCGGGGAGCTGTTTTTT. Amino acids: CSARAGGGHTGELFF.

This clonotype was recorded many times. J is TRBJ1-1 and V is TRBV5-1, with D perhaps TRBD1 (6 bases). Germline-derived CDR1 and CDR2 are SGHRS and YFSETQ. The CDR3 runs to 14 residues. Between the trimmed V and J ends, which lost 6 bases and 4 bases, there was a span of 16 bases. The CDR3: CASTRDMGGTEAFF. For the CDR3, the DNA is TGCGCCAGCACCCGGGACATGGGCGGCACTGAAGCTTTCTTT. The full variable domain, its missing parts supplied by reference TRBV5-1 and TRBJ1-1, is KAGVTQTPRYLIKTRGQQVTLSCSPISGHRSVSWYQQTPGQGLQFLFEYFSETQRNKGNFPGRFSGRQFSNSRSEMNVSTLELGDSALYLCASTRDMGGTEAFFGQGTRLTVV.

CDR3 nucleotide sequence: TGTGCCAGCAGTAAGGCAGGGCGCGGGGCGACTGGCGAGCAGTACTTC. Translated: CASSKAGRGATGEQYF. V gene TRBV6-5 combines with J gene TRBJ2-7; D possibly corresponds to TRBD2 (6 bases). This CDR3 contains 16 residues. V was trimmed by 5 bases and J by 6 bases, leaving 23 bases between them. Germline CDR1 reads MNHEY; CDR2 reads SVGAGI.

With regard to this clonotype: Being one base from a much bigger clone, this may be a read error. The rearrangement uses TRBV6-6 and TRBJ1-3, with D perhaps TRBD1 (6 bases). This CDR3 is 13 amino acids long. In germline, CDR1 is MNHNY, CDR2 SVGAGI (reference sequence). CDR3 loop: CVGWDTSGNTIYF. In nucleotides, the CDR3 is TGTGTCGGGTGGGACACCTCTGGAAACACCATATATTTT.

This clonotype was seen repeatedly, ten times or more. This chain links TRBV5-1 with TRBJ2-3; D is unresolved. Trimming shortened V by 1 base and J by 2 bases, and 5 bases separated the two germline ends. CDR3 length equals 13 residues. Germline loops: CDR1 SGHRS, CDR2 YFSETQ. This CDR3 is CASSLYITDTQYF. The CDR3 DNA reads as TGCGCCAGCAGCTTGTATATCACAGATACGCAGTATTTT.

A few counts support this clonotype. A single base separates this from a much larger clone, so it may be a read error. The rearrangement links TRBV28 to TRBJ1-5, with 8 positions matching TRBD1. This CDR3 comprises 15 residues. CDR1 and CDR2 from the germline V gene are MDHEN and SYDVKM. In DNA form, the CDR3 reads TGTGCCAGCATTTTATCCGGACAGGGTGGGCAGCCCCAGCATTTT. Amino acid sequence: CASILSGQGGQPQHF.

The table lists this clonotype with many counts. The rearrangement uses TRBV28 and TRBJ1-2; D possibly corresponds to TRBD1 (5 bases). This CDR3 has 13 amino acids. Per germline, CDR1 MDHEN and CDR2 SYDVKM. The germline V and J ends were trimmed by 2 bases and 8 bases, with 12 bases remaining between them. The CDR3 DNA follows: TGTGCCAGCAGTTTAAGGGGCGATAGGGGCTACACCTTC. This encodes CASSLRGDRGYTF.

This clonotype showed up many times. This chain links TRBV7-6 with TRBJ2-7, with D perhaps TRBD1 or TRBD2 (5 bases each). With 6 bases removed from V and 6 bases from J, the gap between germline ends came to 12 bases. The CDR3 extends over 12 amino acids. CDR1 and CDR2 from the germline V gene are SGHVS and FNYEAQ. The CDR3 region has the DNA TGTGCCAGCAGTTTCCTGGGACGCGAGCAGTACTTC. Its translation is CASSFLGREQYF.

The table lists this clonotype with many counts. The junction departs from the called germline gene at one end, perhaps through a read error. The chain carries TRBV5-1 and TRBJ2-7; 9 nucleotides match TRBD1. The CDR3 loop spans 14 amino acids. CDR1 and CDR2 (germline): SGHRS, YFSETQ. CDR3 sequence (DNA): TGCGCCAGCAGTTTGGGGACAGGGTACCACGAGCAGTACTTC. It is translated as CASSLGTGYHEQYF.

This clonotype has at least ten counts. The rearrangement joins TRBV18 to TRBJ2-3; D perhaps matches TRBD1 (5 bases). The CDR3 has 15 amino acids. Trimming stripped 0 bases from V and 0 bases from J, with 7 bases between. CDR1 KGHSH and CDR2 LQKENI come from the germline V gene. In DNA, the CDR3 is TGTGCCAGCTCACCACCTAGACAGAGCACAGATACGCAGTATTTT. As protein: CASSPPRQSTDTQYF.

This clonotype was seen ten or more times. The chain links TRBV5-1 to TRBJ2-5, with D perhaps TRBD1 or TRBD2 (5 bases each). The CDR3 has 14 residues. V was clipped by 2 bases and J by 2 bases, with 10 bases between them. Germline V gene sequence: CDR1 SGHRS, CDR2 YFSETQ. CDR3 region: CASSFTGGQETQYF. The DNA of the CDR3 is TGCGCCAGCAGCTTCACAGGAGGTCAAGAGACCCAGTACTTC.

This clonotype has a count of ten or more. V usage is TRBV5-1 and J usage is TRBJ2-5; no reliable D call. The CDR3 length is 15 residues. The germline gives CDR1 SGHRS, CDR2 YFSETQ. The germline V and J ends were trimmed by 8 bases and 0 bases, with 17 bases remaining between them. The CDR3 DNA is TGCGCCAGTCAAACCTCCCACGGGTACCAAGAGACCCAGTACTTC. This codes for CASQTSHGYQETQYF.

This clonotype came up many times. V usage is TRBV7-2 and J usage is TRBJ2-5; no firm D call. Germline values: CDR1 SGHTA, CDR2 FQGNSA. Trimming left V 3 bases short and J 2 bases short, with 7 bases between. The CDR3 spans 13 residues. In nucleotides, the CDR3 is TGTGCCAGCAGCTTTCAGGAGCAAGAGACCCAGTACTTC. Amino acids: CASSFQEQETQYF.

This clonotype was seen at least ten times. The chain combines TRBV7-7 with TRBJ2-7; D unclear. The germline V gene has CDR1 SSHAT and CDR2 FNYEAQ (reference sequence). This CDR3 comprises 13 residues. V shed 5 bases and J shed 5 bases, with 13 bases lying between them. The DNA for the CDR3 is TGTGCCAGCAGCGCGGCCTGGGGAAACGAGCAGTACTTC. This gives the protein CASSAAWGNEQYF.

This clonotype was seen ten or more times. The chain carries TRBV5-1 and TRBJ1-4; weak D call: TRBD1 (5 bases). Per the germline V gene, CDR1 is SGHRS and CDR2 is YFSETQ. The CDR3 spans 14 residues. V lost 7 bases, J lost 8 bases, and 18 bases lay in between. The CDR3 DNA reads as TGCGCCAGCGGAAGTGGGGACGAGGTGGAAAAACTGTTTTTT. Its protein is CASGSGDEVEKLFF.

The rearrangement uses TRBV27 and TRBJ2-1, with D possibly TRBD1 on 5 matching bases. CDR3 length: 14 amino acids. CDR1 is MNHEY, CDR2 SMNVEV, per germline (reference sequence). Trimming shortened V by 4 bases and J by 6 bases, and 13 bases separated the two germline ends. The CDR3: CASSSSGFSNEQFF. CDR3 coding DNA: TGTGCCAGCAGTTCTTCAGGGTTTAGCAATGAGCAGTTCTTC.

This chain uses TRBV5-5 with TRBJ2-3, with D tentatively TRBD1 or TRBD2 (5 bases each). The CDR3 runs 16 residues. Germline loops: CDR1 SGHKS, CDR2 YYEKEE (reference sequence). The V gene lost 4 bases and the J gene lost 0 bases, with 15 bases spanning the gap. The CDR3 nucleotides read TGTGCCAGCAGCAGACCAGGGAGACCAAGCACAGATACGCAGTATTTT. This sequence encodes CASSRPGRPSTDTQYF.

This clonotype was observed many times. The gene calls are TRBV28 and TRBJ2-7; D is unresolved. The CDR3 is 12 residues long. Germline lookup yields CDR1 MDHEN and CDR2 SYDVKM. V gave up 3 bases and J gave up 3 bases, with 6 bases separating them. The CDR3 protein is CASSFAVYEQYF. The CDR3 region has the DNA TGTGCCAGCAGTTTCGCGGTCTACGAGCAGTACTTC.